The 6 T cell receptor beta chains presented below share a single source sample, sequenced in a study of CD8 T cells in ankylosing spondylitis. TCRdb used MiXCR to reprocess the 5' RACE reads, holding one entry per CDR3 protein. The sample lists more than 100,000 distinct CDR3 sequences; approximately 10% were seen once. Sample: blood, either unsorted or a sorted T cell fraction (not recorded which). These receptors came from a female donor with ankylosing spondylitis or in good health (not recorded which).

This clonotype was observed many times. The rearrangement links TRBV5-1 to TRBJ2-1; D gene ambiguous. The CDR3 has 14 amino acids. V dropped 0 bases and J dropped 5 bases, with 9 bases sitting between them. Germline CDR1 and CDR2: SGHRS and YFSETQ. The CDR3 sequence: CASSLGSVDNEQFF. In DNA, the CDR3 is TGCGCCAGCAGCTTGGGCTCAGTTGACAATGAGCAGTTCTTC.

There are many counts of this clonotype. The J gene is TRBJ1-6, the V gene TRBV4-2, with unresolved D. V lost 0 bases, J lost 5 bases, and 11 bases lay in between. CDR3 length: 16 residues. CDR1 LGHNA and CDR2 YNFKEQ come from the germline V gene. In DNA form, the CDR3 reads TGTGCCAGCAGCCAAGATCATTCCTTCAATAATTCACCCCTCCACTTT. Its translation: CASSQDHSFNNSPLHF.

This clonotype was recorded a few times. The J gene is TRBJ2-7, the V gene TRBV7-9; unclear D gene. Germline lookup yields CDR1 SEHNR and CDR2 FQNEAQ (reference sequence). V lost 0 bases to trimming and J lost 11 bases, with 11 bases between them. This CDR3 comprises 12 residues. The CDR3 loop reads CASSLAGYSKYF. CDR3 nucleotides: TGTGCCAGCAGCTTAGCTGGGTATTCAAAGTACTTC.

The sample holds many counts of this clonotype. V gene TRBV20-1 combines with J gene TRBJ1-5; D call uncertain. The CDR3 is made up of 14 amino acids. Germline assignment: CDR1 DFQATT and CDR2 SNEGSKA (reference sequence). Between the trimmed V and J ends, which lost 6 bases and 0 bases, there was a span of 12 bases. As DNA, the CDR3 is TGCAGTGCCGCCCCAGGTGCTAGCAATCAGCCCCAGCATTTT. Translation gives CSAAPGASNQPQHF.

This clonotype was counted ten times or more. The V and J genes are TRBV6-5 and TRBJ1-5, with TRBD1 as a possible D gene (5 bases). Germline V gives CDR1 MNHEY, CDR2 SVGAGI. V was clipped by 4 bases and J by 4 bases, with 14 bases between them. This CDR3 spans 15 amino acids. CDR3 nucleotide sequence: TGTGCCAGCAGTTTAGACAGACCCTCAAATCAGCCCCAGCATTTT. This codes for CASSLDRPSNQPQHF.

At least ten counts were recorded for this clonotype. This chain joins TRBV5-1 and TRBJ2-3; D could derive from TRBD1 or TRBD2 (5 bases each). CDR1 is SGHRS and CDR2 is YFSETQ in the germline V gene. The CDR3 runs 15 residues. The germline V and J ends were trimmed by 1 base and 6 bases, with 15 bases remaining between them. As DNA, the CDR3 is TGCGCCAGCAGCTTGCGGATCGGGGCGGATGATACGCAGTATTTT. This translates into CASSLRIGADDTQYF. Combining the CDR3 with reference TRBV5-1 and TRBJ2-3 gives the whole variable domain KAGVTQTPRYLIKTRGQQVTLSCSPISGHRSVSWYQQTPGQGLQFLFEYFSETQRNKGNFPGRFSGRQFSNSRSEMNVSTLELGDSALYLCASSLRIGADDTQYFGPGTRLTVL.